These 3 T cell receptor beta chains were all obtained from the same sample, sequenced in a study of control samples from healthy donors and cancer patients. Measured with immunoSEQ multiplex PCR; TCRdb has only the in-frame clones, and not every one. The table records 46,000 or so clones, over 90% of them present only once. The sample was PBMCs. The receptors originated from a woman in her forties or fifties with head and neck cancer.

This chain's CDR3 is CASSLHRNTEAFF. In DNA, the CDR3 is TGTGCCAGCAGTCTGCACCGGAACACTGAAGCTTTCTTT. The chain combines TRBV6-4 with TRBJ1-1, with D unresolved. The V gene's germline CDR1 is MRHNA and CDR2 SNTAGT. The CDR3 is made up of 13 amino acids. V dropped 5 bases and J dropped 1 base, with 8 bases sitting between them.

The rearrangement joins TRBV5-4 to TRBJ1-4; 9 positions match TRBD1. Germline CDR1 reads SGHNT; CDR2 reads YYREEE (reference sequence). Trimming took 1 base from V and 7 from J; bases not matched to a gene: 11. CDR3 size: 17 residues. DNA of the CDR3: TGTGCCAGCAGCTTGACAAGAGGGGGACAGGGTAGTGAAAAACTGTTTTTT. It yields the protein CASSLTRGGQGSEKLFF. Drawing the rest from reference TRBV5-4 and TRBJ1-4, the complete variable domain is ETGVTQSPTHLIKTRGQQVTLRCSSQSGHNTVSWYQQALGQGPQFIFQYYREEENGRGNFPPRFSGLQFPNYSSELNVNALELDDSALYLCASSLTRGGQGSEKLFFGSGTQLSVL.

The chain links TRBV7-9 to TRBJ1-1, with TRBD1 matching over 7 bases. Trimming cost V 4 bases and J 10 bases; bases outside gene matches: 15. Germline V gene sequence: CDR1 SEHNR, CDR2 FQNEAQ (reference sequence). The CDR3 runs 15 residues. CDR3 bases: TGTGCCAGCAGCTGGGGGTCCCAGGGGGGAAGTTTAGCTTTCTTT. Translating it yields CASSWGSQGGSLAFF.